A single sample is the source of the 2 T cell receptor beta chains below, sequenced in a study of blood T cell repertoires in COVID-19. Clones were read by immunoSEQ multiplex PCR, and TCRdb kept only the in-frame ones, dropping some. The table includes some 290,000 clones, approximately 90% detected once. Sequencing was performed on peripheral blood. These receptors all stem from a man aged 18 to 30 with active or convalescent COVID-19.

The chain joins TRBV11-1 to TRBJ1-1; 9 bases are shared with TRBD1. In germline, CDR1 is SGHAT, CDR2 FQDESV (reference sequence). J lost 1 base, V lost 5 bases, and 8 bases had no gene match. CDR3 length: 16 residues. CDR3 sequence: CASSPRTGETNTEAFF. The CDR3 DNA is TGTGCCAGCAGCCCGAGGACAGGGGAGACGAACACTGAAGCTTTCTTT.

This clone has a handful of counts. The chain joins TRBV11-1 to TRBJ1-6; TRBD1 might be the D (6 bases). The V end was cut by 5 bases, the J end by 4 bases, with 15 bases between. The CDR3 consists of 16 residues. Germline V gives CDR1 SGHAT, CDR2 FQDESV (reference sequence). The CDR3 DNA follows: TGTGCCAGCAGCCTATGGGAAGGGGGATATAATTCACCCCTCCACTTT. Its translation is CASSLWEGGYNSPLHF.